This T cell receptor (beta chain) comes out of a study of blood T cell repertoires in COVID-19. Study as a whole: Samples came from the United States, Italy and Spain, spanning acute and convalescent COVID-19. PBMCs, B-cell-depleted T cells, or T cells provided the cDNA or gDNA that made up the material.

As processed by the authors: Amplifying reference gene primers gave estimates of nucleated cell counts. The table came from immunoSEQ multiplex PCR; TCRdb's copy has only in-frame clones and leaves some out. V and J calls and clone size follow that table, whereas D and trimming were derived from the DNA. The table lists about 220,000 clones, around 81% of them singletons. This clonotype was sampled from a human donor in a cohort sampled during active COVID-19. The sequenced sample was peripheral blood.

CDR3 residues: CASRWGDWNTGELFF. The CDR3 DNA reads as TGTGCCAGCAGATGGGGAGACTGGAACACCGGGGAGCTGTTTTTT. The chain uses TRBV28 and TRBJ2-2; TRBD2 might be the D (5 bases). Trimming cost V 6 bases and J 1 base, with 12 bases left between them. Germline CDR1 reads MDHEN; CDR2 reads SYDVKM. The CDR3 has 15 amino acids.